This is a list of T cell receptor beta chains from one sample in a study of identical twins. TCRdb reanalysed the 5' RACE reads using MiXCR and keeps one entry per CDR3 protein. This repertoire shows 400,000 to 550,000 distinct CDR3 sequences, roughly 13% found once; its top ten account for approximately 1%. These data also featured in a second study, about yellow fever vaccine responses in identical twins.

Sequencing was performed on CD4+ T cells sorted from blood. These receptors all come from a woman under 30 in good health. Both conserved end residues are part of each CDR3. Fields, in order: CDR3 length, clone size, D gene, J gene, V gene, CDR3 protein, CDR3 DNA. D genes are given only for firm matches. Rows give clone size only sometimes, using once, few, many, or a class for an expanded clone.

length: 14
size: few
D: TRBD2
J: TRBJ2-3
V: TRBV5-1
CDR3: CASSIGLVTDTQYF
DNA: TGCGCCAGCAGCATAGGACTAGTCACAGATACGCAGTATTTT

length: 15
size: .
D: .
J: TRBJ1-1
V: TRBV7-2
CDR3: CASSLVARQNTEAFF
DNA: TGTGCCAGCAGCTTAGTCGCCAGACAGAACACTGAAGCTTTCTTT

length: 12
size: .
D: .
J: TRBJ2-3
V: TRBV10-3
CDR3: CAISETQGTQYF
DNA: TGTGCCATCAGTGAGACGCAGGGAACGCAGTATTTT

length: 15
size: .
D: TRBD1
J: TRBJ2-5
V: TRBV28
CDR3: CASRGRTGAGETQYF
DNA: TGTGCCAGCAGGGGACGGACAGGGGCCGGAGAGACCCAGTACTTC

length: 12
size: .
D: .
J: TRBJ1-2
V: TRBV30
CDR3: CAWLSGHGGYTF
DNA: TGTGCCTGGCTTTCGGGACACGGTGGCTACACCTTC

length: 13
size: many
D: .
J: TRBJ2-7
V: TRBV5-1
CDR3: CASSLGVINEQYF
DNA: TGCGCCAGCAGCTTGGGGGTCATTAACGAGCAGTACTTC

length: 15
size: many
D: TRBD1
J: TRBJ2-7
V: TRBV28
CDR3: CASSPSRDSSYEQYF
DNA: TGTGCCAGCAGTCCATCCCGGGACAGCTCCTACGAGCAGTACTTC

length: 15
size: few
D: .
J: TRBJ1-2
V: TRBV2
CDR3: CASSEALRQYGGYTF
DNA: TGTGCCAGCAGTGAAGCGCTTCGGCAATACGGTGGCTACACCTTC

length: 14
size: .
D: .
J: TRBJ2-7
V: TRBV7-2
CDR3: CASSLRRIAYEQYF
DNA: TGTGCCAGCAGCTTACGACGAATCGCCTACGAGCAGTACTTC

length: 14
size: .
D: .
J: TRBJ1-6
V: TRBV7-9
CDR3: CASSPRQDDSPLHF
DNA: TGTGCCAGCAGCCCCCGACAGGACGACTCACCCCTCCACTTT

length: 11
size: few
D: .
J: TRBJ2-3
V: TRBV10-3
CDR3: CAISNLDTQYF
DNA: TGTGCCATCAGCAATTTAGATACGCAGTATTTT

length: 15
size: .
D: TRBD1
J: TRBJ1-5
V: TRBV28
CDR3: CASTIRTGLNQPQHF
DNA: TGTGCCAGCACTATCCGGACAGGCCTCAATCAGCCCCAGCATTTT

length: 11
size: many
D: .
J: TRBJ1-1
V: TRBV12-3/TRBV12-4
CDR3: CASIRTRQAFF
DNA: TGTGCCAGCATCCGGACACGTCAAGCTTTCTTT

length: 16
size: few
D: TRBD2
J: TRBJ2-3
V: TRBV6-1
CDR3: CASTLTSGGSTDTQYF
DNA: TGTGCCAGCACCCTTACGAGCGGGGGTAGCACAGATACGCAGTATTTT

length: 17
size: .
D: .
J: TRBJ2-5
V: TRBV7-8
CDR3: CASSLAGQTGRRETQYF
DNA: TGTGCCAGCAGCTTAGCGGGCCAGACAGGGAGGAGAGAGACCCAGTACTTC

length: 16
size: .
D: TRBD2
J: TRBJ2-1
V: TRBV6-2/TRBV6-3
CDR3: CASRLAGYSSYNEQFF
DNA: TGTGCCAGCAGACTAGCGGGATATAGCTCCTACAATGAGCAGTTCTTC

length: 15
size: .
D: .
J: TRBJ2-2
V: TRBV28
CDR3: CASSLRQFNTGELFF
DNA: TGTGCCAGCAGTTTGAGACAGTTTAACACCGGGGAGCTGTTTTTT